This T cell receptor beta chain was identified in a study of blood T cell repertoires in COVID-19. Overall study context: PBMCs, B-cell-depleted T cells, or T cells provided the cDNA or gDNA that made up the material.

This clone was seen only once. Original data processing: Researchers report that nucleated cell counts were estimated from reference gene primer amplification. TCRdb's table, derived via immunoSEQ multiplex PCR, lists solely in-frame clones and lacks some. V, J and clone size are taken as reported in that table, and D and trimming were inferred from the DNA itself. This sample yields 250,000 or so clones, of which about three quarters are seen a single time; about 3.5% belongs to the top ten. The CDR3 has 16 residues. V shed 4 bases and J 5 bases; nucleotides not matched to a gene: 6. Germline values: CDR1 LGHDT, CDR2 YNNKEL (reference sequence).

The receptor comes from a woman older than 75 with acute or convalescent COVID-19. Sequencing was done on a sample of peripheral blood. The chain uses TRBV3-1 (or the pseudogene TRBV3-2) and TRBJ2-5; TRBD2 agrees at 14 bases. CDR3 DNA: TGTGCCAGCAGCCCTGGACTAGCGGGAGGAGGGGAGACCCAGTACTTC. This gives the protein CASSPGLAGGGETQYF.